This T cell receptor beta chain was identified in a study of T-cell memory formation after mild COVID-19. Study as a whole: Each donor largely had its own TCR clusters.

Trimming removed 7 bases from V and 0 bases from J; junction bases left unmatched: 9. The CDR3 is 15 amino acids. Study-level results: Those CD4+ clones that contracted were mainly in CM and EM (CD8+ ones in EMRA). Confirmation was lacking for SARS-CoV-2 specificity of second-wave clones that peaked on day 37. Cross-reactive memory seemingly joined, as some responding clones were found in pre-infection memory.

In TCRdb, the 5' RACE reads were re-called with MiXCR into one record per CDR3 protein. The repertoire consists of 140,000 or so distinct CDR3 sequences, with about 6% occurring once and the leading ten covering around 1.9%. This clonotype was seen ten or more times. Its antigen is unknown. This clonotype was obtained from an adult woman who had mild COVID-19 (a few samples of this study predate the infection). Cell type and time point are not known. V gene TRBV12-3 or TRBV12-4 combines with J gene TRBJ2-7; 7 bases fit TRBD1. Sequenced input: PBMCs or a T cell subset sorted from them (not recorded which). CDR3 in DNA: TGTGCCAGCACCTATCAACAGGGGTTCTCCTACGAGCAGTACTTC. It translates to CASTYQQGFSYEQYF.